These 19 T cell receptor beta chains came from one sample sequenced in a study of control samples from healthy donors and cancer patients (TCRdb year 2020). Library prep was done by the immunoSEQ multiplex PCR assay. Imported from immuneACCESS, the table was reduced by TCRdb to in-frame sequences with V and J called. These copies leave out some clones; in studies compared against another copy, an unresolved V gene accounts for under half, and the cause of the remainder is not known. In all, the sample holds 55,000 to 90,000 clones, and under 90% of those were seen once. The top ten constitute 28% of the sample. Sequencing input: blood. Receptors originate from a man in his forties or fifties in good health.

The chain joins TRBV28 to TRBJ1-2, with 8 bases identical to TRBD1. Per the germline V gene, CDR1 is MDHEN and CDR2 is SYDVKM. Trimming cost V 4 bases and J 1 base; bases outside gene matches: 11. The CDR3 length is 17 residues. The CDR3 DNA is TGTGCCAGCAGTTCCCGGGACAGGAGACTTCTTAACTATGGCTACACCTTC. This encodes CASSSRDRRLLNYGYTF.

To note about this clone: One end of the junction does not line up with germline, which may come from a read error. The chain employs TRBV2 and TRBJ2-7, with D uncertain. CDR1 is SNHLY and CDR2 is FYNNEI in the germline V gene. This CDR3 is built from 11 residues. In DNA, the CDR3 is TGTGCCAGCACTGAGACATCCGCTGTACACTTC. This translates into CASTETSAVHF.

CDR3 sequence (DNA): TGTGCCAGCAGCCAAGGGACAGGGAACAATCAGCCCCAGCATTTT. This encodes CASSQGTGNNQPQHF. The rearrangement joins TRBV4-2 to TRBJ1-5; 8 positions match TRBD1. V shed 1 base and J 3 bases; nucleotides not matched to a gene: 2. The germline V gene has CDR1 LGHNA and CDR2 YNFKEQ. This CDR3 comprises 15 residues.

This CDR3 reads CASSLTLPRDILYYGYTF. For the CDR3, the DNA is TGTGCCAGCAGTTTAACCCTCCCCCGGGACATACTATACTATGGCTACACCTTC. The V and J genes are TRBV27 and TRBJ1-2; TRBD1 might be the D (6 bases). This CDR3 is built from 18 residues. V gave up 2 bases and J gave up 3 bases, with 22 bases separating them. CDR1 MNHEY and CDR2 SMNVEV come from the germline V gene (reference sequence).

The chain couples TRBV6-5 to TRBJ1-6; 9 nucleotides agree with TRBD1. The germline gives CDR1 MNHEY, CDR2 SVGAGI. The junction had 6 bases not matched to a gene; V was cut back by 8 bases and J by 7 bases. The CDR3 contains 14 residues. The CDR3 DNA follows: TGTGCCAGCCCCCCGGACAGGGGCAATTCACCCCTCCACTTT. As protein: CASPPDRGNSPLHF.

In its sample, this clone was seen once. The CDR3 is CATTPVPSQYF. As DNA, the CDR3 is TGTGCCACCACACCGGTTCCGTCCCAGTACTTC. The chain uses TRBV6-5 and TRBJ2-5; D unresolved. The CDR3 contains 11 residues. V was clipped by 10 bases and J by 9 bases, with 15 bases between them. Germline V gives CDR1 MNHEY, CDR2 SVGAGI.

The rearrangement links TRBV7-9 to TRBJ1-2; D might be TRBD1 (5 bases). The CDR3 runs 14 residues. The V end lost 2 bases, the J end lost 4 bases, and 11 bases lay between the germline ends. Germline V CDR1 and CDR2: SEHNR, FQNEAQ (reference sequence). For the CDR3, the DNA is TGTGCCAGCAGCTTACTATCCGGGGGCTATGGCTACACCTTC. This encodes CASSLLSGGYGYTF.

The CDR3 DNA reads TGTGCCAGCAGTGATTCTAGCGGGGGGAATGAGCAGTTCTTC. This encodes CASSDSSGGNEQFF. V is TRBV6-4 and J is TRBJ2-1; 11 bases map to TRBD2. The CDR3 length is 14 residues. V was clipped by 3 bases and J by 7 bases; unmatched bases: 2. CDR1 is MRHNA, CDR2 SNTAGT, per germline.

This clone has just a few counts. The chain employs TRBV10-1 and TRBJ1-3; 7 nucleotides align to TRBD1. Germline lookup yields CDR1 WNHNN and CDR2 SYGVQD (reference sequence). The CDR3 totals 16 residues. V was clipped by 1 base and J by 4 bases; unmatched bases: 7. This chain's CDR3 is CASSEFGRGLGNTIYF. In DNA, the CDR3 is TGCGCCAGCAGTGAGTTCGGCAGGGGGTTAGGAAACACCATATATTTT.

The V gene is TRBV3-1 (or the pseudogene TRBV3-2), the J gene TRBJ1-1; D is uncertain. This CDR3 spans 13 amino acids. The V gene's germline CDR1 is LGHDT and CDR2 YNNKEL (reference sequence). Trimming cost V 6 bases and J 8 bases, with 16 bases left between them. The CDR3 DNA reads TGTGCCAGCAGTTCAAGAATGCAGAGCGAAGCTTTCTTT. Translating it yields CASSSRMQSEAFF.

The J gene is TRBJ2-3, the V gene TRBV7-9; no clear D gene. The V gene's germline CDR1 is SEHNR and CDR2 FQNEAQ (reference sequence). The CDR3 contains 14 residues. The ends were cut back, 6 bases at V and 2 bases at J, with 12 bases in the middle. The CDR3 protein is CASRVVGTTDTQYF. CDR3 coding DNA: TGTGCCAGCAGAGTGGTGGGCACCACAGATACGCAGTATTTT. Supplemented by reference TRBV7-9 and TRBJ2-3, the full variable domain reads DTGVSQNPRHKITKRGQNVTFRCDPISEHNRLYWYRQTLGQGPEFLTYFQNEAQLEKSRLLSDRFSAERPKGSFSTLEIQRTEQGDSAMYLCASRVVGTTDTQYFGPGTRLTVL.

V is TRBV18 and J is TRBJ1-2; TRBD1 matches 8 bases. The V segment lost 3 bases and the J segment 5 bases; nucleotides outside the gene matches: 8. Germline V gene sequence: CDR1 KGHSH, CDR2 LQKENI. The CDR3 covers 15 residues. CDR3 bases: TGTGCCAGCTCACCGGGACTCGACAGGGGATATGGCTACACCTTC. This codes for CASSPGLDRGYGYTF.

The chain has TRBV5-1 and TRBJ1-3, with a possible D match to TRBD1 (6 bases). The CDR3 consists of 15 residues. The germline V gene encodes CDR1 SGHRS and CDR2 YFSETQ. Between the trimmed V and J ends, which lost 4 bases and 0 bases, there was a span of 11 bases. The CDR3 loop is CASSRDMSSGNTIYF. In nucleotides, the CDR3 is TGCGCCAGCAGCCGGGACATGAGCTCTGGAAACACCATATATTTT. The entire variable domain, with the rest obtained from reference TRBV5-1 and TRBJ1-3, is as follows: KAGVTQTPRYLIKTRGQQVTLSCSPISGHRSVSWYQQTPGQGLQFLFEYFSETQRNKGNFPGRFSGRQFSNSRSEMNVSTLELGDSALYLCASSRDMSSGNTIYFGEGSWLTVV.

J is TRBJ2-2 and V is TRBV29-1; D perhaps matches TRBD1 (6 bases). The germline CDR1 and CDR2 sequences are SQVTM and ANQGSEA. Trimming took off 3 bases at V and 4 bases at J, with 12 bases between the two ends. This CDR3 has 14 amino acids. CDR3 loop: CSVDRGGITGELFF. The CDR3 region has the DNA TGCAGCGTTGACAGGGGCGGTATCACCGGGGAGCTGTTTTTT.

Comment on this clone: Other nucleotide sequences in the sample specify the same CDR3. This chain connects TRBV7-2 to TRBJ2-7; D may be TRBD2 (6 bases). Between the trimmed V and J ends, which lost 5 bases and 1 base, there was a span of 15 bases. The CDR3 runs to 15 residues. CDR1 SGHTA and CDR2 FQGNSA come from the germline V gene. DNA for the CDR3: TGTGCCAGCAGCCTAGGTATGGACTATTCCTACGAGCAGTACTTC. Translated: CASSLGMDYSYEQYF. The entire variable domain, with the rest obtained from reference TRBV7-2 and TRBJ2-7, is as follows: GAGVSQSPSNKVTEKGKDVELRCDPISGHTALYWYRQSLGQGLEFLIYFQGNSAPDKSGLPSDRFSAERTGGSVSTLTIQRTQQEDSAVYLCASSLGMDYSYEQYFGPGTRLTVT.

The rearrangement joins TRBV11-2 to TRBJ2-5, with TRBD2 as a possible D gene (6 bases). Trimming took 5 bases from V and 1 from J, leaving 14 bases between them. CDR3 length: 15 residues. Germline-derived CDR1 and CDR2 are SGHAT and FQNNGV. CDR3 nucleotide sequence: TGTGCCAGCAGCCCACCCGCGGGGCGCCAAGAGACCCAGTACTTC. It codes for CASSPPAGRQETQYF.

This clone occurred a few times. The rearrangement uses TRBV19 and TRBJ1-6; no definite D call. Looked up from germline, CDR1 is LNHDA and CDR2 is SQIVND (reference sequence). This CDR3 spans 17 amino acids. Trimming took off 7 bases at V and 0 bases at J, with 16 bases between the two ends. The CDR3 bases are TGTGCCAGTACCTCGGACTCGTGGAGCTCCTATAATTCACCCCTCCACTTT. Encoded protein: CASTSDSWSSYNSPLHF.

The genes are TRBV6-1 and TRBJ2-1, with 9 bases lining up with TRBD1. Germline V gene lookup returns CDR1 MNHNS and CDR2 SASEGT. The CDR3 sequence is 15 residues long. Unmatched junction bases numbered 4, after V lost 0 bases and J lost 7 bases. CDR3 DNA: TGTGCCAGCAGTGAAGCCGGGACAGGGAGGAATGAGCAGTTCTTC. As protein: CASSEAGTGRNEQFF.

The rearrangement uses TRBV5-6 and TRBJ1-3, with TRBD1 matching 8 bases. The CDR3 length is 15 residues. J gave up 3 bases and V 4 bases, and 6 bases lay outside the gene matches. Germline lookup yields CDR1 SGHDT and CDR2 YYEEEE. The CDR3 region is CASSPTGDGGNTIYF. The DNA of the CDR3 is TGTGCCAGCAGCCCGACAGGGGACGGTGGAAACACCATATATTTT. Looking up the rest from reference TRBV5-6 and TRBJ1-3 gives the full variable domain: DAGVTQSPTHLIKTRGQQVTLRCSPKSGHDTVSWYQQALGQGPQFIFQYYEEEERQRGNFPDRFSGHQFPNYSSELNVNALLLGDSALYLCASSPTGDGGNTIYFGEGSWLTVV.